Sequencing of this TCR beta chain was carried out in a study of blood T cells in healthy people across ages. Findings and limits, study-wide: Naive T cell percentage by flow cytometry tracked strongly with beta diversity. Total diversity from one million sequenced T cells was likely underestimated.

Together with a sample-barcoded 5' primer, a J-beta primer mix was included in a second PCR lasting roughly 6 to 12 cycles. TCRdb used MiXCR to reprocess the 5' RACE reads, holding one entry per CDR3 protein. The sample carries more than 900,000 distinct CDR3 sequences, under 30% recorded once. As regards this clonotype: Its antigen is currently unknown.

The CDR3 is 15 amino acids. Trimming cost V 6 bases and J 5 bases; bases outside gene matches: 10. Looked up from germline, CDR1 is SNHLY and CDR2 is FYNNEI. The sample also formed part of further work on T cells of mothers and their children. From that second work: The donor cohort consisted of three healthy Caucasian mothers and their six children. Reads obtained per mother exceeded 9 million TCR beta CDR3 reads, with approximately 3 million obtained per child.

The receptor comes from a girl between 2 and 10 years old in good health. V is TRBV2 and J is TRBJ2-4; 7 positions match TRBD1. Specimen: blood. The CDR3 DNA follows: TGTGCCAGCAGGCCCATCGGGGACAGCCAAAACATTCAGTACTTC. Translation: CASRPIGDSQNIQYF.